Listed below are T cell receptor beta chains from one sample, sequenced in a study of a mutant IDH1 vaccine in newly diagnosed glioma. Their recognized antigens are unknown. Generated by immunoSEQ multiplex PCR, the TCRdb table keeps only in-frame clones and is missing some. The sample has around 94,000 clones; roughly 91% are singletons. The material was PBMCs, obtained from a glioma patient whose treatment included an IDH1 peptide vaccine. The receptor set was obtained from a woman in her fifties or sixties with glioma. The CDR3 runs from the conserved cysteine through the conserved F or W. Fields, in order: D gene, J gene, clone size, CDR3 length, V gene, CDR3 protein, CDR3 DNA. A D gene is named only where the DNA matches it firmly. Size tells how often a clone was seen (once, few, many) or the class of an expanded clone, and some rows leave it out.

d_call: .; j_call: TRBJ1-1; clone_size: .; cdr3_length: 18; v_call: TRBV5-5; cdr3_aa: CASSLESAVGQRNTEAFF; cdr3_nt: TGTGCCAGCAGCTTGGAATCAGCCGTCGGACAGCGGAACACTGAAGCTTTCTTT
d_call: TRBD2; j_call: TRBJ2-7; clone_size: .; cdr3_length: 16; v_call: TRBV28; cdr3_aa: CASSILGIAGEHEQYF; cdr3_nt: TGTGCCAGCAGTATTCTTGGGATAGCGGGAGAACACGAGCAGTACTTC
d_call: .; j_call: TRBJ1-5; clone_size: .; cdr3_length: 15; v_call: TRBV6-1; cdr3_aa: CASSEGVHPNQPQHF; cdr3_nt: TGTGCCAGCAGTGAAGGAGTACACCCCAATCAGCCCCAGCATTTT
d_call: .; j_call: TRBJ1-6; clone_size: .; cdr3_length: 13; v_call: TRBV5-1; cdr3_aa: CASSLDQNSPLHF; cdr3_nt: TGCGCCAGCAGCTTGGACCAGAATTCACCCCTCCACTTT
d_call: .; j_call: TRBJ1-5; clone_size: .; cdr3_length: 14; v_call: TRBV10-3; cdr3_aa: CAIGTAGEDQPQHF; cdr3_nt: TGTGCCATAGGGACCGCAGGAGAGGATCAGCCCCAGCATTTT
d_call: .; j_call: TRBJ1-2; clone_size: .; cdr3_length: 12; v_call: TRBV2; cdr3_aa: CASSLTGQGYTF; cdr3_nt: TGTGCCAGCAGTCTTACGGGGCAGGGCTACACCTTC
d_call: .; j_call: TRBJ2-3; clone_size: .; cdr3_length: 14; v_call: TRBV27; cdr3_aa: CASSSRTRWDTQYF; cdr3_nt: TGTGCCAGCAGTTCTCGGACCCGGTGGGATACGCAGTATTTT
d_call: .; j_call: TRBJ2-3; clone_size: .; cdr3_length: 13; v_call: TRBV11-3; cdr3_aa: CASSLNYVDTQYF; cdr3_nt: TGTGCCAGCAGCTTAAACTACGTGGATACGCAGTATTTT
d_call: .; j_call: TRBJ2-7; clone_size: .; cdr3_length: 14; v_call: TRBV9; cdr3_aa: CASSRWGRNDEQYF; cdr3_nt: TGTGCCAGCAGCCGATGGGGTAGGAATGACGAGCAGTACTTC
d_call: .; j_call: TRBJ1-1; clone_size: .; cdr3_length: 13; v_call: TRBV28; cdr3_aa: CASSSRPAAEAFF; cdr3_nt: TGTGCCAGCAGTTCCCGCCCGGCCGCTGAAGCTTTCTTT
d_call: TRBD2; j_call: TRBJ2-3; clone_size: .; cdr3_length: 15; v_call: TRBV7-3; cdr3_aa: CASSSSGGITDTQYF; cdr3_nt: TGTGCCAGCAGCTCCTCGGGGGGGATCACAGATACGCAGTATTTT
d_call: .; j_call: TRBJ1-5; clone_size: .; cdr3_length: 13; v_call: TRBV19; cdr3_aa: CASSSRRHQPQHF; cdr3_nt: TGTGCCAGTAGTTCGAGACGCCATCAGCCCCAGCATTTT
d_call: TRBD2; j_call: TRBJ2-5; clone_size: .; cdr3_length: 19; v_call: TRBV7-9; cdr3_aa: CASSLRVTPSGVIRETQYF; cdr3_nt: TGTGCCAGCAGCTTAAGGGTTACCCCTAGCGGAGTGATACGGGAGACCCAGTACTTC
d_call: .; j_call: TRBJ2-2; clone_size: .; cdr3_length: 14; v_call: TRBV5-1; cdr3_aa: CASSLWQSDGELFF; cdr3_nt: TGCGCCAGCAGCTTATGGCAATCTGACGGGGAGCTGTTTTTT
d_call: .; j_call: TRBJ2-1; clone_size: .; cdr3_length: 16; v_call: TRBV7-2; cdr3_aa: CASSLARRVPRGEQFF; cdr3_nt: TGTGCCAGCAGCTTAGCGCGGAGGGTCCCTCGGGGTGAGCAGTTCTTC
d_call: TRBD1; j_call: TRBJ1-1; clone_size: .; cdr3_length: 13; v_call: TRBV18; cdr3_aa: CASSDRVNTEAFF; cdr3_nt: TGTGCCAGCTCCGACAGGGTGAACACTGAAGCTTTCTTT
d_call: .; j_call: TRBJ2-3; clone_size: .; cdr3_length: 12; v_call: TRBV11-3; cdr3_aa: CASSREGSPQYF; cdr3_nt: TGTGCCAGCAGCCGCGAGGGGTCTCCGCAGTATTTT
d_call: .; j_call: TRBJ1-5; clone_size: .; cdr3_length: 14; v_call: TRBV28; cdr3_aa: CASSLGVGDQPQHF; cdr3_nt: TGTGCCAGCAGTTTAGGGGTAGGAGATCAACCCCAGCATTTT
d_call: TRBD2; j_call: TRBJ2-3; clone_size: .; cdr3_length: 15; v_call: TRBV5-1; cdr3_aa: CASSGSGTSEDTQYF; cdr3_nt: TGCGCCAGCAGCGGATCCGGGACTAGCGAAGATACGCAGTATTTT
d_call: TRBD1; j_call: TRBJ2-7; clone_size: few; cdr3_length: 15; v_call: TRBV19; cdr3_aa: CASSGGQALSYEQYF; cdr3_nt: TGTGCCAGTAGTGGCGGACAGGCCCTCTCCTACGAGCAGTACTTC
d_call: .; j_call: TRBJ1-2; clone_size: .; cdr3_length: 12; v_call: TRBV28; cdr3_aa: CASTAWNYGYTF; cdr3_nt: TGTGCCAGCACCGCTTGGAACTATGGCTACACCTTC
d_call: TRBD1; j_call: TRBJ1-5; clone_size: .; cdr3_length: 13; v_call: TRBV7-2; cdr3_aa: CASSAGQGLPQHF; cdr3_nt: TGTGCCAGCAGCGCCGGACAGGGTCTGCCCCAGCATTTT
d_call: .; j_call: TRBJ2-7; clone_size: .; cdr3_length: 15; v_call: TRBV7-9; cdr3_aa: CASSLAYRSGYEQYF; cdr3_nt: TGTGCCAGCAGCTTAGCGTACAGGAGTGGATACGAGCAGTACTTC
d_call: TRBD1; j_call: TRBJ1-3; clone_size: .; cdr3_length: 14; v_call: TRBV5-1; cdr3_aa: CASSLGDRGNTIYF; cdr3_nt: TGCGCCAGCAGCTTGGGGGACAGGGGAAACACCATATATTTT
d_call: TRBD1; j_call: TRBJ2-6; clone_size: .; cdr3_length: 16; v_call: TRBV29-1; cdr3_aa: CSVEVQGVGGANVLTF; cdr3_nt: TGCAGCGTTGAAGTTCAGGGGGTTGGTGGGGCCAACGTCCTGACTTTC
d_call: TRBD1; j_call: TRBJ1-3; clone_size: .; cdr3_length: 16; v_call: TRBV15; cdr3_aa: CATSGRQGRGRNTIYF; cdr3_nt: TGTGCCACCAGCGGCAGACAGGGGAGAGGAAGAAACACCATATATTTT
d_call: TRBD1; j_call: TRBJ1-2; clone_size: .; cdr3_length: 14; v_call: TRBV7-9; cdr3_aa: CASSIQTGLYGYTF; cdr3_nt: TGTGCCAGCAGCATTCAGACAGGGCTCTATGGCTACACCTTC
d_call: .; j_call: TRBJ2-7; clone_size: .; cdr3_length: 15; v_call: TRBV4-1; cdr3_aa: CASSQEWGALYEQYF; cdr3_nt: TGCGCCAGCAGCCAAGAATGGGGGGCCCTCTACGAGCAGTACTTC
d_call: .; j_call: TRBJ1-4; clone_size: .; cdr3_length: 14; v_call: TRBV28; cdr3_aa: CASSTPVEDEKLFF; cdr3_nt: TGTGCCAGCAGCACCCCGGTGGAGGATGAAAAACTGTTTTTT
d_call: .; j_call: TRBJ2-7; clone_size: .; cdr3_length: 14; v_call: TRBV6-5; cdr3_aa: CASSTTWRSYEQYF; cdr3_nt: TGTGCCAGCAGCACTACTTGGCGGAGTTACGAGCAGTACTTC
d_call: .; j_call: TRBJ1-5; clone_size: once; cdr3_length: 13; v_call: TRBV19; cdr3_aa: CASSLRENQPQHF; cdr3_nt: TGTGCCAGTAGTCTCAGGGAAAATCAGCCCCAGCATTTT